This T cell receptor (beta chain) derives from a study of T cells in Graves' hyperthyroidism and ophthalmopathy (dated by TCRdb to the late 2010s). In terms of the full investigation: Peripheral blood samples were taken at the time of initial diagnosis, prior to any treatment. A discovery cohort of about a hundred patients, approximately 45 with Graves' ophthalmopathy and about 58 with stable Graves' hyperthyroidism, was used to find distinguishing TCR V-J signatures. Prospective prediction of ophthalmopathy was tested in an independent validation cohort consisting of some 18 hyperthyroidism patients and around 16 patients who later progressed to ophthalmopathy. The 90 or so discovery patients were randomly split 7:3 into training and test sets. In about 6 Graves' hyperthyroidism patients, the study also compared T-cell repertoires from thyroid tissue with T-cell repertoires from blood. After blood sampling, hyperthyroidism patients were treated with methimazole at a starting dose of 30 mg daily, and ophthalmopathy patients were treated with high-dose intravenous methylprednisolone. The paper describes TCR Vbeta CDR3 sequencing of 135 peripheral blood samples, made up of 43 ophthalmopathy patients, 70 to 75 hyperthyroidism patients and 17 progressor patients.

The TCR beta CDR3 regions were amplified from RNA transcripts. The TCR CDR3 was subjected to a first round of RT-PCR using the HTBI primer set and the Qiagen OneStep RT-PCR kit. The libraries were constructed in a second round of multiplex PCR and then size-selected and purified. Sequencing of the libraries was done on an Illumina HiSeq2000 using paired-end 100 bp reads. Per the original workflow: Raw data were processed with SOAPnuke, discarding reads with adapters, uncalled bases, mean Phred below 15, or no exact constant-primer or identifier match. High-quality paired reads were merged with COPE v1.2.5, and unique nucleotide sequences were defined as clonotypes. MiTCR v1.1 was used to align clonotypes to the IMGT TRBV, TRBD and TRBJ reference segments. Analysis was restricted to V-J combinations with a frequency above 0.0001, which covered 98% to 99.2% of repertoires. The TCS score was defined as the ratio of F50 (clonal expansion) to E x V (chaos), calculated using BLOSUM62-based TCRdist between CDR3 peptides within each V-J. Welch's t-statistics and random forest reduced fewer than 600 V-J features to around 14, which were used in a naive Bayes classifier (R e1071). TCRdb ran its own pipeline on the public reads, namely fastp trimming at Q25 and MiXCR clone calling, and kept in-frame beta chains. Each record represents a unique CDR3 protein, reported with the most common genes and DNA among its rows. Clone size and V and J calls follow TCRdb, not the original study. This sample holds approximately 400,000 distinct CDR3 sequences; about 14% were observed only once. The ten biggest clones cover more than 9.5% of the sample.

Graves' hyperthyroidism was defined as stable when no progression to ophthalmopathy occurred over 18 months of follow-up. Hyperthyroidism patients were aged 18 to 65 years and newly diagnosed, with disease duration of less than 2 months. Exclusion was applied to patients with uncontrolled infections, other autoimmune diseases, pregnancy or lactation. Diagnoses were established on the basis of clinical symptoms, serum thyroxine and TRAb, thyroid ultrasound, and orbital computed tomography. Ficoll-Paque density gradient centrifugation was used to isolate PBMCs from under 11 ml of fresh peripheral blood. Trizol reagent was used to extract total RNA, and RNA quality was then checked on an Agilent 2100 Bioanalyzer. As to this clonotype: Its antigen target is currently unknown. Per-base qualities were not stored, and no clone one base away is much larger.

The investigation overall reported the following: In validation, progression to ophthalmopathy was predicted by the model with 65% to 71% sensitivity and roughly 76% specificity, a median of about 6 months before onset. Blood samples also contained most of the expanded thyroid clonotypes (frequency above 0.001), which suggests that blood repertoires may reflect thyroid immune responses. No statistical method was used to fix the sample size in advance, and group allocation was not hidden from the investigators. In cross-validation, a model built on a 13 V-J signature told ophthalmopathy apart from stable hyperthyroidism with approximately 90% sensitivity and roughly 81% specificity, and in testing the same model reached 80%/75%.

Taken from cysteine to phenylalanine, the CDR3 has 13 residues. Only the CDR3 region is kept as DNA, spanning 39 bases read in frame from base 1. Deletion took 5 bases off V and 3 bases off J, with a span of 9 bases between the germline ends. From the germline V gene, CDR1 is SGHVS and CDR2 is FQNEAQ. The chain joins TRBV7-8 to TRBJ2-3, with an unclear D gene assignment. The sequence was collected from a woman aged 60-75 years with Graves' hyperthyroidism. Sequencing input: blood. The CDR3 region: CASSQRLTDTQYF. DNA sequence: TGTGCCAGCAGCCAACGTCTAACAGATACGCAGTATTTT.